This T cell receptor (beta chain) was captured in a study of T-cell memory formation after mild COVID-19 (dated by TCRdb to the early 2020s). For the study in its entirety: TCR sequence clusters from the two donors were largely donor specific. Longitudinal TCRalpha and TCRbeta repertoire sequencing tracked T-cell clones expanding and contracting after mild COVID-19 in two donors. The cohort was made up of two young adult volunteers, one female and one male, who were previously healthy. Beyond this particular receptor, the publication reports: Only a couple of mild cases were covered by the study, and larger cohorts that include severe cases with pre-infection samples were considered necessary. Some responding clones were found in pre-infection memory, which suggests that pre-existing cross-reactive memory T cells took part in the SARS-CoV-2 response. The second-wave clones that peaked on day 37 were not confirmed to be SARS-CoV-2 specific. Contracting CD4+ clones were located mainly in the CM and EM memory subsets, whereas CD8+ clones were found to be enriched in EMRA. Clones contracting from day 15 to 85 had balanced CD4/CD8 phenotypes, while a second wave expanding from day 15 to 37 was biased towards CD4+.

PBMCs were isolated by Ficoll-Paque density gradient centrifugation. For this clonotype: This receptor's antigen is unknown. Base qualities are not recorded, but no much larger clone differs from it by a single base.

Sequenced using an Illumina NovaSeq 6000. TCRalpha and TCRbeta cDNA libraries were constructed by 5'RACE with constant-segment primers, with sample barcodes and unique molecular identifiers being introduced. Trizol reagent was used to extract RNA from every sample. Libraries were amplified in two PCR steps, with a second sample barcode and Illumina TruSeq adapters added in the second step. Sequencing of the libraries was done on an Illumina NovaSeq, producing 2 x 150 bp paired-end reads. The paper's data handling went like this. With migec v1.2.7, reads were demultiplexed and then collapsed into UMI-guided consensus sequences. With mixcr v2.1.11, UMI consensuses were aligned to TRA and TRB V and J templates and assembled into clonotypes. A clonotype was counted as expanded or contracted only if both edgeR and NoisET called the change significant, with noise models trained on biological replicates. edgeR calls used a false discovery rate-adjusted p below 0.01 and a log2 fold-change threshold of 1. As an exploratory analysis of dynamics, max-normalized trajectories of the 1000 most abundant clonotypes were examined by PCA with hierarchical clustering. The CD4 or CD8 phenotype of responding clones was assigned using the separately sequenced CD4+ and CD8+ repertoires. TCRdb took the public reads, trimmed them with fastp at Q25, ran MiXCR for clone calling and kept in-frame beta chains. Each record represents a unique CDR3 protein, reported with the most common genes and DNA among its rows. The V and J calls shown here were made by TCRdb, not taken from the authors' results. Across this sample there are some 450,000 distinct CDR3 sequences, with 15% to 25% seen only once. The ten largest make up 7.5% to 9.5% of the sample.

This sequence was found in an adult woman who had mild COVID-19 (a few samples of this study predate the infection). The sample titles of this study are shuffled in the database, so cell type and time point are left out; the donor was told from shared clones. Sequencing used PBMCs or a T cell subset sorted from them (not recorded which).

The bases read TGTGCCAGCAGTGAGAAGGGGGCTTCAAAAAACATTCAGTACTTC. It codes for CASSEKGASKNIQYF. The rearranged chain carries TRBV6-1 and TRBJ2-4, with TRBD1 matching 7 junction bases. The germline V gene sets CDR1 to MNHNS and CDR2 to SASEGT. Including the terminal cysteine and phenylalanine, the CDR3 comprises 15 residues. This entry keeps only the CDR3 DNA: 45 bases, framed from base 1. Trimming accounts for 3 bases at V and 4 bases at J, while the number of junction bases matched to no gene is 6.